This paragraph reports one T cell receptor (beta chain). Antigen specificity is unknown. The trim removed 8 bases at V and 4 bases at J, leaving 22 bases unmatched. Germline V gene lookup returns CDR1 SGHAT and CDR2 FQNNGV. This CDR3 spans 19 amino acids. These data come from a study of OX40 agonist ivuxolimab in advanced cancers. Whole-study findings and limits: CD8+ T cells were the subset that, on average, had more expanded clones than CD4+. In the 0.1-3.0 mg/kg groups, partial responders showed among the lowest expansion.

Patients were excluded for autoimmune disease history or systemic immunosuppression. Sequencing used immunoSEQ multiplex PCR; TCRdb keeps in-frame clones, though not all of them. The table shows fewer than 70,000 clones, with less than 85% occurring only once. The chain uses TRBV11-2 and TRBJ2-5, with 10 positions matching TRBD1. The TCR comes from an adult with an advanced solid tumor such as melanoma, head and neck, liver or kidney cancer. The sequencing used CD4+ or CD8+ T cells sorted from blood, collected in a trial of the OX40 agonist ivuxolimab. CDR3 nucleotides: TGTGCCAGCCTGGTGGGGAAAGGACCGGGACAGGGGAAAGGAGAGACCCAGTACTTC. It translates to CASLVGKGPGQGKGETQYF.